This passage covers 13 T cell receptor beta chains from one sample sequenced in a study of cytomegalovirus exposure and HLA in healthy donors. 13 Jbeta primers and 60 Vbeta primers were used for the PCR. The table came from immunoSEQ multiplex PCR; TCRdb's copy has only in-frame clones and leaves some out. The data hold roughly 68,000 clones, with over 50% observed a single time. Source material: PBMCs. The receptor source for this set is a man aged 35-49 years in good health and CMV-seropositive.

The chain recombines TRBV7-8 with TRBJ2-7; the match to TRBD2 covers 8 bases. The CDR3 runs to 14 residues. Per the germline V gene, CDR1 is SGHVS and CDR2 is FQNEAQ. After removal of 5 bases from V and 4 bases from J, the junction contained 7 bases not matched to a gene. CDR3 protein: CASSPRAGGYEQYF. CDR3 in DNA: TGTGCCAGCAGCCCAAGGGCGGGGGGATACGAGCAGTACTTC.

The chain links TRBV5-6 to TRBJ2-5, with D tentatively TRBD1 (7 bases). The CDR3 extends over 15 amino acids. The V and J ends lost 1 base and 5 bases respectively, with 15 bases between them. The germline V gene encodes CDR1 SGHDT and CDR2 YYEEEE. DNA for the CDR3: TGTGCCAGCAGCTTGCTCCTACAGGGGAGGGAGACCCAGTACTTC. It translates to CASSLLLQGRETQYF.

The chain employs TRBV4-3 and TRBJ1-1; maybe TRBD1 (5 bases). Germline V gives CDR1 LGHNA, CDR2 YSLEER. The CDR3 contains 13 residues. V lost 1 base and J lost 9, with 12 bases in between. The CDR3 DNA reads TGCGCCAGCAGCCAAGGGCCGGGGACTAAAGCTTTCTTT. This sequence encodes CASSQGPGTKAFF.

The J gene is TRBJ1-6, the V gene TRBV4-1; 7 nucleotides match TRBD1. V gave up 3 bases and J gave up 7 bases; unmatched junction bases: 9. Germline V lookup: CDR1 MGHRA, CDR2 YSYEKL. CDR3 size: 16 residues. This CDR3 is CASSQPSDRYNSPLHF. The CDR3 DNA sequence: TGCGCCAGCAGCCAGCCTTCGGACAGGTACAATTCACCCCTCCACTTT.

Written as DNA, the CDR3 is TGTGCCAGCAGCTTTTTCCGTACGGACATTCAGTACTTC. As protein: CASSFFRTDIQYF. The chain has TRBV11-1 and TRBJ2-4, with unresolved D. The CDR3 length is 13 residues. Trimming removed 3 bases from V and 8 bases from J, with 11 bases in between. Germline lookup yields CDR1 SGHAT and CDR2 FQDESV (reference sequence).

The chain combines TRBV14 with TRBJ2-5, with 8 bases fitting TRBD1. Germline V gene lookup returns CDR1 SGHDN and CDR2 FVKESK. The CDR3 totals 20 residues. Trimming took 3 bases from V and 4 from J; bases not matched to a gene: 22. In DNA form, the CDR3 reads TGTGCCAGCAGCCACCACTACTGGAAGGACAGGGAAAGAAGGGGAGAGACCCAGTACTTC. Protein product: CASSHHYWKDRERRGETQYF.

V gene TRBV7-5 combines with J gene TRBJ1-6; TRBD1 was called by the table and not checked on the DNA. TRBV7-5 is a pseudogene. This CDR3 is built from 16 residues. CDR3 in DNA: TGTGCCAGAAGCTTAGTAACATTCTCCTATAATTCACCCCTCCACTTT. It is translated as CARSLVTFSYNSPLHF.

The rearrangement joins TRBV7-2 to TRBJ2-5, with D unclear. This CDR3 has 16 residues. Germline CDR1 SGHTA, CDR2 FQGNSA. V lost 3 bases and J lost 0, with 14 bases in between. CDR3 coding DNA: TGTGCCAGCAGCTTCGTTGAGGCCTCCGACCAAGAGACCCAGTACTTC. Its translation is CASSFVEASDQETQYF.

The CDR3, as DNA: TGTGCCTGGAAAAGAATGGAGGGGATCGACACTGAAGCTTTCTTT. This codes for CAWKRMEGIDTEAFF. The J gene is TRBJ1-1, the V gene TRBV30, with D possibly matching TRBD1 (5 bases). Germline V lookup: CDR1 GTSNPN, CDR2 SVGIG (reference sequence). Trimming took 4 bases from V and 3 from J, leaving 18 bases between them. The CDR3 sequence is 15 residues long.

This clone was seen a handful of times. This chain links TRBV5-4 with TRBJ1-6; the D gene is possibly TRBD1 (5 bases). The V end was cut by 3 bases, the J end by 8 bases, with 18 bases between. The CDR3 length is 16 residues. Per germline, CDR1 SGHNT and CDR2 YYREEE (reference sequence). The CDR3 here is CASSSPGDERDSPLHF. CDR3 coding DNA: TGTGCCAGCAGCTCGCCGGGGGACGAGCGGGATTCACCCCTCCACTTT.

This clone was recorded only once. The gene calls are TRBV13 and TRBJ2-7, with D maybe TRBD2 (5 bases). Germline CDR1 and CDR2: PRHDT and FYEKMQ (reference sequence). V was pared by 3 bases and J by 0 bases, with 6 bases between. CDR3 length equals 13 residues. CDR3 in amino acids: CASSLDSSYEQYF. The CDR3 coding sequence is TGTGCCAGCAGCTTGGACTCCTCCTACGAGCAGTACTTC. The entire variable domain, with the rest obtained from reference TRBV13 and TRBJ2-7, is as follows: AAGVIQSPRHLIKEKRETATLKCYPIPRHDTVYWYQQGPGQDPQFLISFYEKMQSDKGSIPDRFSAQQFSDYHSELNMSSLELGDSALYFCASSLDSSYEQYFGPGTRLTVT.

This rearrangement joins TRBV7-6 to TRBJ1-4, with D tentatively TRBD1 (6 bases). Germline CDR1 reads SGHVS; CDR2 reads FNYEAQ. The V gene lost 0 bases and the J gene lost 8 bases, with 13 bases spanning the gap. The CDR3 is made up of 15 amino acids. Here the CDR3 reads CASSLATGRGEKLFF. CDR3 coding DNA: TGTGCCAGCAGCTTAGCAACAGGGAGGGGAGAAAAACTGTTTTTT.

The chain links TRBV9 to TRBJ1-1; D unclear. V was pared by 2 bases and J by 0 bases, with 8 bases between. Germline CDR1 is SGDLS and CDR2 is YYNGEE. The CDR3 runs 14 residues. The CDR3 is CASSVFDMNTEAFF. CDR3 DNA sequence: TGTGCCAGCAGCGTGTTCGACATGAACACTGAAGCTTTCTTT.